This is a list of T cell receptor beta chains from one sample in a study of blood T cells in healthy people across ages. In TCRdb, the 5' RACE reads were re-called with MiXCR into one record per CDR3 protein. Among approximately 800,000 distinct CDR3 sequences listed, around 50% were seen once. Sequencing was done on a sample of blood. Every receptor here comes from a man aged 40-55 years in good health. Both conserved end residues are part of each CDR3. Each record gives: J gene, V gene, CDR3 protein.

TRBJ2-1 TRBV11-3 CASNGDYNEQFF
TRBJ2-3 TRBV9 CASSVEAGGVSTDTQYF
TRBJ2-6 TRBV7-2 CASSLFEAGANVLTF
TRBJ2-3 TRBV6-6 CASSYFGQPTDTQYF
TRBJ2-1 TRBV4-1 CASSQGDYYNEQFF
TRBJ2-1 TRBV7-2 CASFIGLASNEQFF
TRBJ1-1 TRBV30 CAWTMGGTEAFF
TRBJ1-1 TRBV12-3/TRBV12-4 CASSRDRGSLGNTEAFF
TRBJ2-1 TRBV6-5 CASRRGTVNEQFF
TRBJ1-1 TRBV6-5 CASRSQRSTAEAFF
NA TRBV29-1 CSVDEWGYEQYF
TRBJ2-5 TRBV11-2 CASSVSMEETQYF
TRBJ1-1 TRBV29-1 CSVAEHQNTEAFF
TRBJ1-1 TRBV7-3 CASSREGSGLNTEAFF
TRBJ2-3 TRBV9 CASSVTTKAQYF
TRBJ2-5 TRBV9 CASSVGQGIGETQYF
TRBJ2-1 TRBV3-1 CASSQRLSGGNNEQCF
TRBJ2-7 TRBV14 CASSDFRDSSSYEQYF
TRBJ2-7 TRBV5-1 CASSFGMDRKAYEQYF
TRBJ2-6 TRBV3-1 CASSQESRWTSGASVLTF
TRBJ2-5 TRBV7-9 CASSLMSESRDVQYF
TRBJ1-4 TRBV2 CASSDHRGSEKLFF
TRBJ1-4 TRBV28 CASSSVGQANEKLFF
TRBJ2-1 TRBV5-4 CASSLGLGNRGDEQFF
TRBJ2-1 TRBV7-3 CASSLAYGEQFF
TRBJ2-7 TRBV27 CASSPGQGTSYEQYF
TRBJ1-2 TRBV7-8 CASSVSYNYGYTF